This T cell receptor (beta chain) was identified in a study of T cells in localized non-small cell lung cancer. Overall study findings and caveats: Uninvolved adjacent lung showed higher T cell clonality than tumor.

This clone has just one count. Its cognate antigen is unknown. This table comes from immunoSEQ multiplex PCR, and its TCRdb copy is limited to in-frame clones, with some not included. This table holds some 140,000 clones, roughly 90% found once. The CDR3 covers 14 residues. The V and J ends lost 5 bases and 3 bases, in that order; junction bases with no gene match: 4. Germline-derived CDR1 and CDR2 are SGHVS and FNYEAQ. This clonotype was obtained from a female donor at least 60 years old with stage I lung adenocarcinoma. The V call is TRBV7-6, the J call TRBJ2-7; 10 bases fit TRBD1. This specimen was peripheral blood, taken before any cancer treatment. The CDR3 DNA is TGTGCCAGCAGCATCCGGGACAGGGGCTACGAGCAGTACTTC. Its translation is CASSIRDRGYEQYF.